The entry that follows covers one T cell receptor (beta chain) sequence. This sample was included in a study of low-dose radiotherapy and immunotherapy resistance in tumors. Study-wide context: Intravenous ipilimumab 1 mg/kg every six weeks was given with nivolumab 240 mg every two weeks. Study patients were administered oral aspirin at 300 mg daily for four cycles from cycle 1 day 1.

The time point: before trial treatment. The presence of advanced solid tumors lacking tumor-infiltrating lymphocytes characterized eligible patients. TRAV and TRBV primers primed cDNA for both TCRalpha and TCRbeta. Both a constant-region primer and a V-primer adapter served to amplify TCRs across roughly 22 PCR cycles. A single record per CDR3 protein comes from TCRdb applying MiXCR to the reads. The sample has tens of thousands of distinct CDR3 sequences; approximately 31% are singletons. The source is a female donor with ovarian cancer. Sequencing used PBMCs, obtained before treatment.

The CDR3 DNA reads as TGTGCCTGGACTAGCGGGGGGGTTTGGGATACGCAGTATTTT. The encoded protein is CAWTSGGVWDTQYF. This chain connects TRBV30 to TRBJ2-3, with 12 bases that match TRBD2. J gave up 6 bases and V 4 bases, and 5 bases lay outside the gene matches. The CDR3 runs to 14 residues. Germline CDR1 and CDR2: GTSNPN and SVGIG (reference sequence). Combining the CDR3 with reference TRBV30 and TRBJ2-3 gives the whole variable domain SQTIHQWPATLVQPVGSPLSLECTVEGTSNPNLYWYRQAAGRGLQLLFYSVGIGQISSEVPQNLSASRPQDRQFILSSKKLLLSDSGFYLCAWTSGGVWDTQYFGPGTRLTVL.